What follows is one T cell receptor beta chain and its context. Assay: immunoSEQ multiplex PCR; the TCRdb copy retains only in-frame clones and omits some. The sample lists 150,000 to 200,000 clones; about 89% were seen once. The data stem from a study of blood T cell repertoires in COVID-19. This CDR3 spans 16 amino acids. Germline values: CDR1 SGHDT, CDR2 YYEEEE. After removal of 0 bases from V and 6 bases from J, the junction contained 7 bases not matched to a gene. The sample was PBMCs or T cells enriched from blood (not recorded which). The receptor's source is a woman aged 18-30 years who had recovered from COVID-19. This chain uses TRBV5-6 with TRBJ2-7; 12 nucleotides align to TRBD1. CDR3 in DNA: TGTGCCAGCAGCTTGGGTCCGGGACAGGGGGCGGGCGAGCAGTACTTC. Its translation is CASSLGPGQGAGEQYF.